A selection of T cell receptor beta chains follows, all from one sample in a study of blood T cell repertoires in COVID-19. Sequenced by immunoSEQ multiplex PCR; TCRdb stores in-frame clones only, minus some. The table includes a few hundred thousand clones, roughly nine tenths detected once. The sample comprised peripheral blood. These receptors originate from a man aged 40-50 years with acute or convalescent COVID-19. CDR3s include the opening cysteine and the closing phenylalanine or tryptophan. D genes are given only for firm matches. The size field is filled for only some rows; it gives once, few, many or a size class.

V,size,D,J,CDR3,DNA
TRBV20-1,few,TRBD2,TRBJ2-1,CSASSSGGHNEQFF,TGCAGTGCTAGTTCTAGCGGGGGGCACAATGAGCAGTTCTTC
TRBV12-3/TRBV12-4,once,NA,TRBJ2-7,CATQGWRSGKQYF,TGTGCCACCCAGGGGTGGCGTTCGGGGAAGCAGTACTTC
TRBV3-1/TRBV3-2,once,NA,TRBJ2-2,CASSQGAKNTGELFF,TGTGCCAGCAGCCAAGGAGCGAAGAACACCGGGGAGCTGTTTTTT
TRBV19,NA,TRBD1,TRBJ2-3,CASSIIGGHTDTQYF,TGTGCCAGTAGTATAATAGGGGGCCACACAGATACGCAGTATTTT
TRBV7-9,NA,NA,TRBJ1-5,CASSRDLGAQHF,TGTGCCAGCAGCCGCGACTTGGGTGCCCAGCATTTT
TRBV18,NA,NA,TRBJ2-7,CASSPTSGLTPYEQYF,TGTGCCAGCTCCCCGACCTCCGGACTCACGCCCTACGAGCAGTACTTC
TRBV7-3,NA,TRBD2,TRBJ2-7,CASSLLPSGVSGEQYF,TGTGCCAGCAGCTTACTTCCTAGCGGGGTTTCGGGGGAGCAGTACTTC
TRBV28,NA,TRBD1,TRBJ1-1,CASTQPPGQGRTEAFF,TGTGCCAGCACTCAACCCCCGGGACAGGGGAGAACTGAAGCTTTCTTT
TRBV19,NA,NA,TRBJ2-7,CASRRGSDRSYEQYF,TGTGCCAGTAGACGAGGGAGCGACCGCTCCTACGAGCAGTACTTC
TRBV5-4,few,TRBD1,TRBJ2-7,CASSLQGAYEQYF,TGTGCCAGCAGCCTACAGGGGGCCTACGAGCAGTACTTC
TRBV29-1,NA,NA,TRBJ1-1,CSVSGRGTPLHFRDPEAFF,TGCAGCGTTTCGGGGCGCGGGACTCCTTTACATTTTCGGGACCCTGAAGCTTTCTTT
TRBV15,NA,TRBD1,TRBJ1-1,CATSRGQKNTEAFF,TGTGCCACCAGCAGGGGACAGAAGAACACTGAAGCTTTCTTT
TRBV9,once,TRBD1,TRBJ2-5,CASSLGTVGTQYF,TGTGCCAGCAGCCTAGGGACAGTTGGGACCCAGTACTTC
TRBV19,NA,NA,TRBJ2-2,CASSIGAPGELFF,TGTGCCAGTAGTATAGGAGCCCCCGGGGAGCTGTTTTTT
TRBV24-1,NA,NA,TRBJ2-7,CATSDLRGEQYF,TGTGCCACCAGTGATTTGCGCGGCGAGCAGTACTTC
TRBV5-4,NA,TRBD1,TRBJ2-7,CASSSQGQYEQYF,TGTGCCAGCAGCTCTCAGGGACAGTACGAGCAGTACTTC
TRBV20-1,NA,TRBD2,TRBJ2-7,CSASRREISPRFSYYEQYF,TGCAGTGCTAGTAGGCGGGAGATCTCCCCTCGATTCTCCTACTACGAGCAGTACTTC
TRBV6-6,once,TRBD1,TRBJ2-7,CASSYYRGSYEQYF,TGTGCCAGCAGTTACTACAGGGGATCCTACGAGCAGTACTTC
TRBV2,NA,TRBD2,TRBJ2-3,CASSDRTRPDTQYF,TGTGCCAGCAGTGACAGGACTAGGCCAGATACGCAGTATTTT
TRBV9,once,NA,TRBJ1-5,CASSGDGALAPQHF,TGTGCCAGCAGCGGAGATGGGGCCCTTGCGCCCCAGCATTTT
TRBV3-1/TRBV3-2,NA,NA,TRBJ1-4,CASSQERNEKLFF,TGTGCCAGCAGCCAAGAGAGGAACGAAAAACTGTTTTTT
TRBV6-4,NA,NA,TRBJ2-3,CASSVLASTDTQYF,TGTGCCAGCAGTGTTCTAGCAAGCACAGATACGCAGTATTTT
TRBV6-5,NA,NA,TRBJ2-7,CASSRVLHPSYEQYF,TGTGCCAGCAGCAGGGTCCTCCACCCCTCCTACGAGCAGTACTTC
TRBV10-3,NA,TRBD2,TRBJ2-1,CAISDPGLAGSEQFF,TGTGCCATCAGTGACCCGGGACTAGCGGGATCCGAGCAGTTCTTC
TRBV28,NA,NA,TRBJ2-3,CASMGQHTDTQYF,TGTGCCAGCATGGGGCAACACACAGATACGCAGTATTTT
TRBV18,NA,TRBD1,TRBJ1-6,CASSPTGGSSPLHF,TGTGCCAGCTCACCGACAGGGGGGAGTTCACCCCTCCACTTT
TRBV10-2,once,TRBD1,TRBJ2-7,CASSEGQGYNEQYF,TGCGCCAGCAGTGAAGGACAGGGTTATAACGAGCAGTACTTC
TRBV12-5,NA,NA,TRBJ2-7,CASGGGPRSSYEQYF,TGTGCTAGTGGCGGGGGACCCAGGAGCTCCTACGAGCAGTACTTC
TRBV7-8,NA,TRBD2,TRBJ2-3,CASSLVSGGGTDTQYF,TGTGCCAGCAGCTTAGTCTCGGGGGGGGGCACAGATACGCAGTATTTT
TRBV18,NA,NA,TRBJ1-2,CASSPLVRYGYTF,TGTGCCAGCTCACCGCTGGTGCGCTATGGCTACACCTTC
TRBV4-3,NA,NA,TRBJ1-2,CASSREARAALNGYTF,TGCGCCAGCAGCCGCGAAGCCAGGGCTGCACTTAATGGCTACACCTTC
TRBV7-2,NA,NA,TRBJ2-7,CASSQISGGAYEQYF,TGTGCCAGCAGCCAGATCTCGGGGGGCGCGTACGAGCAGTACTTC
TRBV18,NA,TRBD1,TRBJ1-1,CASSPTGENTEAFF,TGTGCCAGCTCACCGACAGGGGAAAACACTGAAGCTTTCTTT
TRBV7-3,NA,NA,TRBJ2-3,CASSHVGTSTDTQYF,TGTGCCAGCAGCCACGTGGGCACCAGCACAGATACGCAGTATTTT
TRBV11-2,NA,NA,TRBJ1-1,CASSPVLDTEAFF,TGTGCCAGCAGCCCGGTACTGGACACTGAAGCTTTCTTT
TRBV7-6,NA,TRBD1,TRBJ1-6,CASGRTGTSPLHF,TGTGCCAGCGGCCGGACAGGCACTTCACCCCTCCACTTT
TRBV27,NA,TRBD2,TRBJ2-3,CATAGLAGGGSTDTQYF,TGTGCCACGGCGGGACTAGCGGGGGGCGGTAGCACAGATACGCAGTATTTT
TRBV6-6,NA,NA,TRBJ1-1,CASTPTGSTEAFF,TGTGCCAGCACACCCACAGGGAGCACTGAAGCTTTCTTT
TRBV29-1,NA,TRBD2,TRBJ2-3,CSVGGLRVGTDTQYF,TGCAGCGTGGGAGGGCTGCGGGTGGGCACAGATACGCAGTATTTT
TRBV6-6,NA,TRBD1,TRBJ1-4,CASSPSGGVNEKLFF,TGTGCCAGCAGCCCTTCAGGGGGCGTTAATGAAAAACTGTTTTTT
TRBV5-4,NA,NA,TRBJ1-2,CASRAGTNYGYTF,TGTGCCAGCAGGGCCGGGACAAACTATGGCTACACCTTC
TRBV27,NA,NA,TRBJ2-5,CASSRTRDTTQETQYF,TGTGCCAGCAGCCGGACCCGGGACACCACACAAGAGACCCAGTACTTC
TRBV10-2,NA,NA,TRBJ1-5,CASSDLPGGRNQPQHF,TGCGCCAGCAGTGACTTACCGGGGGGAAGGAATCAGCCCCAGCATTTT
TRBV6-5,NA,TRBD1,TRBJ1-2,CASSPDRVHGYTF,TGTGCCAGCAGTCCCGACAGGGTCCATGGCTACACCTTC
TRBV7-6,NA,TRBD1,TRBJ1-5,CASSLEGSGTGSYSNQPQHF,TGTGCCAGCAGCTTAGAAGGTTCGGGGACAGGCTCTTATAGCAATCAGCCCCAGCATTTT
TRBV11-1,NA,NA,TRBJ2-1,CASSSTSSSYNEQFF,TGTGCCAGCAGCTCGACAAGCAGCTCCTACAATGAGCAGTTCTTC
TRBV9,NA,NA,TRBJ1-2,CASSVDLQGRPAF,TGTGCCAGCAGCGTAGATCTCCAGGGCCGCCCTGCCTTC
TRBV21-1,NA,NA,TRBJ1-2,CAHVGDREYGYTF,TGTGCCCACGTGGGGGACAGGGAGTATGGCTACACCTTC
TRBV27,NA,NA,TRBJ2-1,CASPPREFF,TGTGCCAGCCCTCCCCGCGAGTTCTTC
TRBV28,NA,TRBD2,TRBJ2-1,CASSVAGAHNEQFF,TGTGCCAGCAGCGTAGCGGGAGCCCACAATGAGCAGTTCTTC
TRBV19,NA,TRBD1,TRBJ1-2,CASTPRGQGYGYTF,TGTGCCAGTACCCCCAGGGGACAGGGGTATGGCTACACCTTC
TRBV12-5,NA,NA,TRBJ2-1,CASGWAGVYNEQFF,TGTGCTAGTGGTTGGGCCGGGGTCTACAATGAGCAGTTCTTC
TRBV6-2/TRBV6-3,NA,NA,TRBJ1-5,CASSKLHGVDQPQHF,TGTGCCAGCAGTAAACTACACGGGGTGGATCAGCCCCAGCATTTT
TRBV10-2,NA,NA,TRBJ1-5,CASSVGRGENQPQHF,TGCGCCAGCAGTGTAGGACGGGGGGAGAATCAGCCCCAGCATTTT
TRBV29-1,NA,NA,TRBJ1-2,CSVEGRGRYGYTF,TGCAGCGTTGAAGGGAGGGGACGATACGGCTACACCTTC
TRBV7-7,NA,NA,TRBJ2-1,CASSLDPGVSYNEQFF,TGTGCTAGCAGCTTAGATCCGGGAGTCTCCTACAATGAGCAGTTCTTC